These 25 T cell receptor beta chains were all obtained from the same sample, sequenced in a study of post-analysis software for immune sequencing data. General study results and limits: Patients showed TRBV5-6, TRBV5-1 and TRBV20-1 among about five TRBV segments more frequent than in controls.

Unique molecular identifiers tagged the TCR beta cDNA libraries. TCRdb re-called the PCR reads through MiXCR, storing one row per CDR3 protein. The table records 600,000 to 700,000 distinct CDR3 sequences, 59% of them present only once. These receptors have no known antigen. The source material was blood. These receptors were collected from a girl between 2 and 10 years old with multiple sclerosis.

This sequence joins TRBV19 and TRBJ1-5, with D unclear. CDR3 length: 15 residues. Between the trimmed V and J ends, which lost 1 base and 0 bases, there was a span of 7 bases. Germline values: CDR1 LNHDA, CDR2 SQIVND (reference sequence). The CDR3: CASSIGTYSNQPQHF. The DNA of the CDR3 is TGTGCCAGTAGTATAGGAACCTATAGCAATCAGCCCCAGCATTTT.

This sequence joins TRBV27 and TRBJ1-2; 7 nucleotides align to TRBD1. The CDR3 length is 13 residues. V trimming: 7 bases; J trimming: 4 bases; junction bases outside the gene matches: 6. CDR1 is MNHEY and CDR2 is SMNVEV in the germline V gene (reference sequence). Here the CDR3 DNA reads TGTGCCAGCAAAACAGGGGCTGGCTATGGCTACACCTTC. It yields the protein CASKTGAGYGYTF.

The V call is TRBV20-1, the J call TRBJ1-5, with D possibly matching TRBD1 (6 bases). Germline CDR1 and CDR2: DFQATT and SNEGSKA (reference sequence). The CDR3 loop spans 14 amino acids. V lost 6 bases to trimming and J lost 0 bases, with 12 bases between them. The CDR3 loop is CSAPKGDSNQPQHF. The DNA of the CDR3 is TGCAGTGCACCGAAGGGGGATAGCAATCAGCCCCAGCATTTT.

This chain links TRBV12-3 or TRBV12-4 with TRBJ2-5, with no clear D. Matching the DNA end better, TRBJ2-7 makes the J call doubtful. The CDR3 covers 15 residues. CDR3 sequence (DNA): TGTGCCAGCAGTTTTGGCGGCCGATCCCCATGCGAGCAGTACTTC. It is translated as CASSFGGRSPCEQYF.

This clonotype was recorded a few times. This chain joins TRBV27 and TRBJ2-1, with TRBD2 identical over 8 bases. The V gene end was trimmed by 5 bases and the J gene end by 3 bases; junction bases not matched to a gene: 9. This CDR3 spans 16 amino acids. Germline-derived CDR1 and CDR2 are MNHEY and SMNVEV (reference sequence). DNA of the CDR3: TGTGCCAGCAGTCCCTTGGAGGGACTAGGCTACAATGAGCAGTTCTTC. Its translation is CASSPLEGLGYNEQFF.

The V and J genes are TRBV20-1 and TRBJ2-7; 9 nucleotides match TRBD1. CDR3 length: 14 residues. Germline CDR1 reads DFQATT; CDR2 reads SNEGSKA (reference sequence). The V segment lost 7 bases and the J segment 3 bases; nucleotides outside the gene matches: 10. The CDR3 DNA reads as TGCAGTGTCACCTCCGGGACAGGGAACTACGAGCAGTACTTC. This translates into CSVTSGTGNYEQYF.

In its sample, this clonotype was seen a few times. This chain uses TRBV7-2 with TRBJ2-5; D is perhaps TRBD2 (6 bases). The J call is uncertain, as TRBJ2-7 better fits the DNA end. The CDR3 is 12 amino acids. Germline-derived CDR1 and CDR2 are SGHTA and FQGNSA. The CDR3 is CACRGGSYEQYF. The CDR3 coding sequence is TGTGCCTGCCGGGGAGGTTCTTACGAGCAGTACTTC.

The V gene is TRBV29-1, the J gene TRBJ1-5; D call uncertain. CDR3 length: 13 residues. Per the germline V gene, CDR1 is SQVTM and CDR2 is ANQGSEA. V lost 1 base, J lost 3 bases, and 7 bases lay in between. CDR3: CSVEGGFNQPQHF. In nucleotides, the CDR3 is TGCAGCGTTGAAGGGGGTTTCAATCAGCCCCAGCATTTT.

This chain connects TRBV5-1 to TRBJ2-7; a possible D gene is TRBD2 (5 bases). Trimming took off 1 base at V and 0 bases at J, with 14 bases between the two ends. The germline gives CDR1 SGHRS, CDR2 YFSETQ. The CDR3 totals 16 residues. CDR3 region: CASSLTPGSTSYEQYF. The CDR3 bases are TGCGCCAGCAGCTTGACGCCGGGGTCCACCTCCTACGAGCAGTACTTC.

The chain is built from TRBV7-2 and TRBJ2-5; TRBD2 might be the D (5 bases). The V end was cut by 2 bases, the J end by 1 base, with 11 bases between. Looked up from germline, CDR1 is SGHTA and CDR2 is FQGNSA. The CDR3 length is 15 residues. CDR3 in DNA: TGTGCCAGCAGCTTAAATCACGGGGTCCAAGAGACCCAGTACTTC. This translates into CASSLNHGVQETQYF.

The rearrangement uses TRBV6-4 and TRBJ1-5; 9 nucleotides align to TRBD1. This CDR3 is built from 20 residues. V lost 4 bases to trimming and J lost 1 base; unmatched junction nucleotides: 17. Germline CDR1 and CDR2: MRHNA and SNTAGT. Here the CDR3 reads CASSVLEKDRGVGSNQPQHF. In nucleotides, the CDR3 is TGTGCCAGCAGTGTATTAGAAAAGGACAGGGGAGTAGGAAGCAATCAGCCCCAGCATTTT.

The J gene is TRBJ1-4, the V gene TRBV12-3 or TRBV12-4, with TRBD1 matching over 8 bases. There are 12 residues in the CDR3. With 5 bases clipped from V and 10 bases from J, the junction kept 3 bases outside the gene matches. CDR3 sequence reads: CASSPGGGKLFF. CDR3 DNA sequence: TGTGCCAGCAGTCCAGGGGGCGGAAAACTGTTTTTT.

The chain uses TRBV6-5 and TRBJ1-1; 8 nucleotides agree with TRBD1. J gave up 3 bases and V 5 bases, and 2 bases lay outside the gene matches. The CDR3 runs to 13 residues. The germline V gene encodes CDR1 MNHEY and CDR2 SVGAGI. DNA of the CDR3: TGTGCCAGCAGTGGACAGGGATACACTGAAGCTTTCTTT. It codes for CASSGQGYTEAFF.

The V gene is TRBV3-1, the J gene TRBJ2-3; 10 bases match TRBD2. The CDR3 is 17 residues long. The V segment lost 0 bases and the J segment 2 bases; nucleotides outside the gene matches: 5. The germline V gene has CDR1 LGHDT and CDR2 YNNKEL (reference sequence). The CDR3 region is CASSQDVGLAVTDTQYF. The CDR3 nucleotides are TGTGCCAGCAGCCAAGATGTCGGACTAGCGGTCACAGATACGCAGTATTTT.

J is TRBJ2-3 and V is TRBV6-5; possible D gene TRBD2, 7 bases. The germline V gene encodes CDR1 MNHEY and CDR2 SVGAGI. With 0 bases removed from V and 2 bases from J, the gap between germline ends came to 18 bases. The length of the CDR3 is 18 residues. The CDR3 here is CASSYSITGGPPTDTQYF. The DNA of the CDR3 is TGTGCCAGCAGTTACTCGATTACGGGGGGCCCCCCCACAGATACGCAGTATTTT.

This clonotype was detected a few times. At one boundary the junction diverges from the germline segment, which might be a read error. In DNA form, the CDR3 reads TGTGCCAGTAGCTTAGGTAGCAGGACTGAAGCTTTCTTT. Its translation is CASSLGSRTEAFF. This rearrangement joins TRBV7-2 to TRBJ1-1; the D is unclear. Germline CDR1 is SGHTA and CDR2 is FQGNSA. This CDR3 contains 13 residues.

Only a few counts were recorded for this clonotype. The chain recombines TRBV12-3 or TRBV12-4 with TRBJ2-3; TRBD2 might be the D (5 bases). The length of the CDR3 is 14 residues. Trimming removed 5 bases from V and 5 bases from J, with 14 bases in between. This CDR3 is CASSQDLALDTQYF. CDR3 DNA: TGTGCCAGCAGTCAGGACCTAGCTTTAGATACGCAGTATTTT.

This clonotype has more than one count but fewer than ten. The chain links TRBV20-1 to TRBJ1-5; perhaps TRBD1 as D (5 bases). Germline CDR1 is DFQATT and CDR2 is SNEGSKA (reference sequence). V dropped 2 bases and J dropped 2 bases, with 7 bases sitting between them. This CDR3 comprises 13 residues. This CDR3 is CSARTGGNQPQHF. CDR3 DNA sequence: TGCAGTGCTAGAACGGGGGGCAATCAGCCCCAGCATTTT.

This chain connects TRBV29-1 to TRBJ2-7; a possible D gene is TRBD1 (6 bases). The DNA matches TRBJ2-5 better at its end, which makes the J call doubtful. This CDR3 spans 13 amino acids. Germline V gives CDR1 SQVTM, CDR2 ANQGSEA. CDR3 amino acids: CSVTRDTQETQYF. For the CDR3, the DNA is TGCAGCGTCACCCGGGACACCCAAGAGACCCAGTACTTC.

This clonotype was detected a few times. J is TRBJ2-1 and V is TRBV3-1; D not certain. This CDR3 contains 13 residues. The V end was cut by 4 bases, the J end by 8 bases, with 12 bases between. Germline-derived CDR1 and CDR2 are LGHDT and YNNKEL (reference sequence). CDR3 bases: TGTGCCAGCAGCCCTTATCTCGACTATGAGCAGTTCTTC. Its protein is CASSPYLDYEQFF.

This clonotype was counted only a few times. This chain joins TRBV29-1 and TRBJ2-7; D is unclear. V was trimmed by 3 bases and J by 5 bases, leaving 14 bases between them. This CDR3 is built from 13 residues. CDR1 is SQVTM, CDR2 ANQGSEA, per germline. CDR3: CSVDSVVANEQYF. The CDR3 nucleotides are TGCAGCGTTGATTCCGTGGTTGCAAACGAGCAGTACTTC.

This rearrangement joins TRBV7-3 to TRBJ2-3; TRBD2 matches 8 bases. The CDR3 length is 14 residues. Trimming at V came to 4 bases and at J to 5 bases, leaving 5 bases not matched to a gene. Germline V gene lookup returns CDR1 SGHTA and CDR2 FQGTGA. The CDR3 reads CASSYSGKGDTQYF. CDR3 nucleotides: TGTGCCAGCAGCTATAGCGGGAAAGGAGATACGCAGTATTTT.

Concerning this clonotype itself: A much bigger clone sits one base away, suggesting this may be a read error. The CDR3 DNA follows: TGTGCCAGCAGTTACACGAGGACAGGGAGCTATGACTACACCTTC. Its protein is CASSYTRTGSYDYTF. The chain has TRBV6-5 and TRBJ1-2, with 8 bases fitting TRBD1. This CDR3 comprises 15 residues. The germline V gene encodes CDR1 MNHEY and CDR2 SVGAGI.

The table lists this clonotype with a count of one. This chain links TRBV4-1 with TRBJ2-4, with D tentatively TRBD2 (6 bases). The DNA end is a closer match to TRBJ2-7, so the J assignment may be wrong. This CDR3 has 13 amino acids. The germline CDR1 and CDR2 sequences are MGHRA and YSYEKL. The CDR3 is CASSPGLRGEQYF. CDR3 DNA sequence: TGCGCCAGCAGCCCGGGACTGCGGGGCGAGCAGTACTTC.

This clonotype was found a few times. This chain uses TRBV20-1 with TRBJ2-5; TRBD1 agrees at 7 bases. The CDR3 is 14 amino acids. Germline CDR1 reads DFQATT; CDR2 reads SNEGSKA (reference sequence). Trimming removed 6 bases from V and 2 bases from J; junction bases left unmatched: 9. CDR3 in amino acids: CSARPGQLQETQYF. DNA for the CDR3: TGCAGTGCCCGCCCGGGACAGTTACAAGAGACCCAGTACTTC.